This section outlines one T cell receptor beta chain sequence together with its context. Its antigen is undetermined. This record comes from a study of cytomegalovirus exposure and HLA in healthy donors. Study-level results: The listing of 150 to 200 TCR beta chains classed them as cytomegalovirus-associated. First-cohort TCR clusters tended to co-occur in the 95 to 150 validation repertoires, a later analysis found.

The V and J ends lost 5 bases and 7 bases, in that order; junction bases with no gene match: 13. There are 15 residues in the CDR3. Germline values: CDR1 SGHTA, CDR2 FQGNSA. Sequencing used immunoSEQ multiplex PCR; TCRdb keeps in-frame clones, though not all of them. The sample yields about 190,000 clones, roughly 83% seen once. The sequence was collected from a woman aged 18 to 35 in good health and CMV-seronegative. Sequencing input: PBMCs. The chain joins TRBV7-2 to TRBJ2-5; 7 nucleotides agree with TRBD2. Here the CDR3 DNA reads TGTGCCAGCAGCGCAAACGGACTAGAAACAGGGACCCAGTACTTC. It yields the protein CASSANGLETGTQYF.